Sequencing of this T cell receptor beta chain was carried out in a study of graft-versus-host responses after intestinal transplantation. In the study overall: Every transplant recipient was induced with anti-thymocyte globulin, then maintained on tacrolimus and steroids for about 3 years.

Here immunoSEQ multiplex PCR was the method, and the copy in TCRdb shows in-frame clones only, minus some. The sample has some 110,000 clones; around 92% are singletons. As to this clone: Its matching antigen is unknown.

The CDR3 covers 15 residues. V was cut by 1 base and J by 6 bases, with 14 bases left in between. Germline V CDR1 and CDR2: LNHDA, SQIVND (reference sequence). This TCR derives from a human donor who was the organ donor for an intestinal transplant. V gene TRBV19 combines with J gene TRBJ2-3, with a tentative D call TRBD1 (7 bases). Source: unstimulated CD8+ T cells sorted from spleen or lymph node cells, taken before transplant. Written as DNA, the CDR3 is TGTGCCAGTAGTATAGGGAGGGGGCCGCGGGATACGCAGTATTTT. It yields the protein CASSIGRGPRDTQYF.